What follows are 9 T cell receptor beta chains derived from one specimen sequenced in a study of a mutant IDH1 vaccine in newly diagnosed glioma. Their cognate antigens are unknown. Generated by immunoSEQ multiplex PCR, the TCRdb table keeps only in-frame clones and is missing some. The sample yields around 78,000 clones, approximately 85% seen once. The time point: week 23, last vaccination. Doses of 300 ug of mutant IDH1 20-mer peptide were given with topical imiquimod. Sequencing was performed on PBMCs, taken from a glioma patient whose treatment included an IDH1 peptide vaccine. The receptor set was obtained from a man younger than 45 with glioma. Some clones in this sample may be carry-over from other donors' samples.

The rearrangement joins TRBV9 to TRBJ1-2; 9 nucleotides align to TRBD1. CDR1 SGDLS and CDR2 YYNGEE come from the germline V gene. With 4 bases clipped from V and 4 bases from J, the junction kept 14 bases outside the gene matches. The CDR3 consists of 17 residues. CDR3 amino acids: CASSQRTGAPSPYGYTF. CDR3 nucleotides: TGTGCCAGCAGCCAACGGACAGGGGCCCCCTCACCCTATGGCTACACCTTC.

V is TRBV6-5 and J is TRBJ2-7, with 8 bases identical to TRBD1. Looked up from germline, CDR1 is MNHEY and CDR2 is SVGAGI. V lost 4 bases to trimming and J lost 3 bases; unmatched junction nucleotides: 5. CDR3 length: 14 residues. CDR3 amino acids: CASSLSDRDYEQYF. In nucleotides, the CDR3 is TGTGCCAGCAGTTTATCGGACAGGGACTACGAGCAGTACTTC.

The chain combines TRBV5-4 with TRBJ2-1, with D uncertain. V was trimmed by 2 bases and J by 1 base, leaving 4 bases between them. CDR1 and CDR2 from the germline V gene are SGHNT and YYREEE (reference sequence). This CDR3 is 13 amino acids long. The CDR3 region is CASSFRSYNEQFF. DNA for the CDR3: TGTGCCAGCAGCTTTCGTTCCTACAATGAGCAGTTCTTC.

The count of this clone is one. The chain joins TRBV2 to TRBJ2-1; 9 bases line up with TRBD1. Germline V gene lookup returns CDR1 SNHLY and CDR2 FYNNEI. With V trimmed by 6 bases and J by 7 bases, 19 bases remained unmatched. This CDR3 spans 18 amino acids. The CDR3 bases are TGTGCCAGCAGCGTTATTATAACCGGGACAGGGAAGGGGAATGAGCAGTTCTTC. Its protein product is CASSVIITGTGKGNEQFF.

The rearrangement joins TRBV2 to TRBJ2-5; weak D call: TRBD2 (7 bases). The end of the DNA aligns better with TRBJ2-7, so the J call may be wrong. Looked up from germline, CDR1 is SNHLY and CDR2 is FYNNEI. There are 15 residues in the CDR3. CDR3 residues: CASSWGGRGSYEQYF. In nucleotides, the CDR3 is TGTGCCAGCAGCTGGGGGGGCCGGGGTTCCTACGAGCAGTACTTC.

V usage is TRBV5-3 and J usage is TRBJ1-5; D may be TRBD1 (5 bases). Being an ORF, TRBV5-3 has a function that is uncertain. Between the trimmed V and J ends, which lost 9 bases and 5 bases, there was a span of 24 bases. CDR3 length: 16 residues. CDR3 DNA: TGTGCCATAGGATGGGGCTTCCTCGCCCCATATCAGCCCCAGCATTTT. It translates to CAIGWGFLAPYQPQHF.

V gene TRBV20-1 combines with J gene TRBJ2-5; perhaps TRBD2 as D (5 bases). The CDR3 contains 10 residues. The V gene's germline CDR1 is DFQATT and CDR2 SNEGSKA (reference sequence). The CDR3 loop reads CSSGQETQYF. The CDR3 DNA is TGCAGCAGCGGCCAAGAGACCCAGTACTTC.

This clone was seen only a few times. Here the CDR3 reads CASSARDRRMPNEKLFF. CDR3 coding DNA: TGTGCCAGCTCAGCTCGGGACAGGAGAATGCCTAATGAAAAACTGTTTTTT. The rearrangement joins TRBV18 to TRBJ1-4; 8 nucleotides align to TRBD1. The CDR3 covers 17 residues. With 5 bases clipped from V and 3 bases from J, the junction kept 11 bases outside the gene matches. CDR1 is KGHSH and CDR2 is LQKENI in the germline V gene.

The rearrangement links TRBV27 to TRBJ1-2, with TRBD1 as a possible D gene (5 bases). V gave up 6 bases and J gave up 4 bases, with 18 bases separating them. Germline V CDR1 and CDR2: MNHEY, SMNVEV (reference sequence). CDR3 size: 15 residues. This chain's CDR3 is CASRRRDDQVYGYTF. DNA for the CDR3: TGTGCCAGCAGGAGACGGGACGACCAGGTCTATGGCTACACCTTC.